These 21 T cell receptor beta chains share one sample of origin, sequenced in a study of blood T cell repertoires in COVID-19. Generated by immunoSEQ multiplex PCR, the TCRdb table keeps only in-frame clones and is missing some. The sample shows about 230,000 clones, around 86% of them seen only once. The sequenced sample was peripheral blood. The receptors were sampled from a man between 50 and 59 years old with COVID-19, enrolled during active disease.

The chain joins TRBV2 to TRBJ1-2; 10 nucleotides line up with TRBD1. Per the germline V gene, CDR1 is SNHLY and CDR2 is FYNNEI. V was clipped by 7 bases and J by 4 bases; unmatched bases: 12. The CDR3 loop spans 16 amino acids. CDR3: CASNRAGTGVSYGYTF. The CDR3 nucleotides are TGTGCCAGCAATAGAGCCGGGACAGGGGTGAGCTATGGCTACACCTTC.

This clone was found a few times. The V and J genes are TRBV30 and TRBJ1-2; D call uncertain. Germline CDR1 is GTSNPN and CDR2 is SVGIG (reference sequence). This CDR3 contains 11 residues. V dropped 4 bases and J dropped 4 bases, with 7 bases sitting between them. The CDR3 DNA is TGTGCCTGGACAACTGGCTATGGCTACACCTTC. Encoded protein: CAWTTGYGYTF.

In nucleotides, the CDR3 is TGCAGACCCCAGGGGTTTTATGGCTACACCTTC. Translated: CRPQGFYGYTF. V gene TRBV20-1 combines with J gene TRBJ1-2; D possibly corresponds to TRBD1 (6 bases). Germline-derived CDR1 and CDR2 are DFQATT and SNEGSKA (reference sequence). The CDR3 totals 11 residues.

CDR3 DNA sequence: TGTGCCAGCAGCCCCAGGGGAACTAATGAAAAACTGTTTTTT. It encodes CASSPRGTNEKLFF. This chain links TRBV6-5 with TRBJ1-4, with D possibly matching TRBD1 (6 bases). V was clipped by 6 bases and J by 1 base, with 9 bases between them. The CDR3 extends over 14 amino acids. Germline lookup yields CDR1 MNHEY and CDR2 SVGAGI.

A single count supports this clone. CDR3 sequence (DNA): TGTGCCAGCAGTTTGAGGGAGGCGCAGCCCCAGCATTTT. This encodes CASSLREAQPQHF. V usage is TRBV12-3 or TRBV12-4 and J usage is TRBJ1-5; no clear D. V was pared by 3 bases and J by 7 bases, with 10 bases between. The CDR3 runs to 13 residues.

The chain couples TRBV11-2 to TRBJ2-7, with D possibly matching TRBD2 (5 bases). Trimming pared 2 bases from V and 0 bases from J, leaving 11 bases between. This CDR3 spans 15 amino acids. Germline V lookup: CDR1 SGHAT, CDR2 FQNNGV. CDR3 in DNA: TGTGCCAGCAGCTTAAATCCGGGGTACTCCTACGAGCAGTACTTC. The encoded protein is CASSLNPGYSYEQYF.

This clone was counted once. This rearrangement joins TRBV5-5 to TRBJ1-2, with a weak D call TRBD1 (6 bases). Germline CDR1 SGHKS, CDR2 YYEKEE (reference sequence). Trimming took 1 base from V and 2 from J, leaving 12 bases between them. CDR3 length equals 15 residues. CDR3 coding DNA: TGTGCCAGCAGCTTGAAAGAGGGGGAGAACTATGGCTACACCTTC. Its protein product is CASSLKEGENYGYTF.

This clone was seen only once. The chain couples TRBV10-3 to TRBJ1-5; tentative D call: TRBD1 (5 bases). CDR1 and CDR2 (germline): ENHRY, SYGVKD. The V end lost 4 bases, the J end lost 1 base, and 17 bases lay between the germline ends. This CDR3 has 17 residues. The CDR3 is CAISVSRMGLSNQPQHF. DNA of the CDR3: TGTGCCATCAGTGTCTCACGGATGGGGCTCAGCAATCAGCCCCAGCATTTT.

The chain couples TRBV6-5 to TRBJ2-7; 12 positions agree with TRBD2. Trimming removed 6 bases from V and 6 bases from J; junction bases left unmatched: 9. The CDR3 covers 15 residues. Per germline, CDR1 MNHEY and CDR2 SVGAGI. CDR3: CASSWTSGALGEQYF. CDR3 bases: TGTGCCAGCAGCTGGACTAGCGGGGCCCTGGGCGAGCAGTACTTC.

The chain couples TRBV7-2 to TRBJ1-1; TRBD1 aligns across 10 bases. The CDR3 extends over 16 amino acids. Germline CDR1 reads SGHTA; CDR2 reads FQGNSA. V trimming: 0 bases; J trimming: 0 bases; junction bases outside the gene matches: 1. As DNA, the CDR3 is TGTGCCAGCAGCTTAGCGGGGACAGGGGTGAACACTGAAGCTTTCTTT. Translated, it gives CASSLAGTGVNTEAFF. The full variable domain, completed using reference TRBV7-2 and TRBJ1-1, is GAGVSQSPSNKVTEKGKDVELRCDPISGHTALYWYRQSLGQGLEFLIYFQGNSAPDKSGLPSDRFSAERTGGSVSTLTIQRTQQEDSAVYLCASSLAGTGVNTEAFFGQGTRLTVV.

The chain is built from TRBV9 and TRBJ2-5; 10 nucleotides match TRBD2. The length of the CDR3 is 16 residues. J was trimmed by 3 bases and V by 3 bases; bases with no gene match: 8. Germline V lookup: CDR1 SGDLS, CDR2 YYNGEE. CDR3 region: CASSAHSGTSEETQYF. The CDR3 region has the DNA TGTGCCAGCAGCGCTCACTCCGGGACTAGCGAAGAGACCCAGTACTTC.

The chain employs TRBV9 and TRBJ2-7; 10 nucleotides match TRBD2. V was clipped by 4 bases and J by 6 bases; unmatched bases: 13. Germline V gene sequence: CDR1 SGDLS, CDR2 YYNGEE. CDR3 length: 16 residues. The CDR3 protein is CASSPRPLAGAGEQYF. CDR3 nucleotide sequence: TGTGCCAGCAGCCCCCGCCCCCTAGCGGGAGCCGGCGAGCAGTACTTC.

V usage is TRBV6-1 and J usage is TRBJ1-2, with D hard to call. Trimming took 1 base from V and 4 from J, leaving 7 bases between them. Germline V gene lookup returns CDR1 MNHNS and CDR2 SASEGT. The CDR3 is made up of 13 amino acids. In nucleotides, the CDR3 is TGTGCCAGCAGTGAAGGTTACATCTATGGCTACACCTTC. As protein: CASSEGYIYGYTF.

This rearrangement joins TRBV12-3 or TRBV12-4 to TRBJ1-2, with TRBD1 as a possible D gene (5 bases). Trimming removed 5 bases from V and 8 bases from J, with 15 bases in between. This CDR3 contains 13 residues. Here the CDR3 DNA reads TGTGCCAGCAGTACATACCCAGGGTCGGGCTACACCTTC. This gives the protein CASSTYPGSGYTF.

The rearrangement links TRBV30 to TRBJ2-7; 9 nucleotides match TRBD1. Germline CDR1 is GTSNPN and CDR2 is SVGIG (reference sequence). CDR3 length: 15 residues. V dropped 1 base and J dropped 1; count of bases not matched to a gene: 5. The CDR3 coding sequence is TGTGCCTGGAGTGGGGGGACAGGGATATCCTACGAGCAGTACTTC. Translating it yields CAWSGGTGISYEQYF.

The rearrangement links TRBV18 to TRBJ2-7; 16 bases are shared with TRBD2. The junction had 12 bases not matched to a gene; V was cut back by 3 bases and J by 7 bases. CDR3 length: 18 amino acids. CDR1 is KGHSH, CDR2 LQKENI, per germline. The CDR3, as DNA: TGTGCCAGCTCACCGTTAGGGACTAGCGGGAGGGAGCCCGGGGAGCAGTACTTC. Its translation: CASSPLGTSGREPGEQYF.

The rearrangement uses TRBV18 and TRBJ2-7; perhaps TRBD1 as D (6 bases). From germline, CDR1 is KGHSH and CDR2 LQKENI. V was clipped by 3 bases and J by 9 bases, with 18 bases between them. The CDR3 is made up of 14 amino acids. The CDR3 region has the DNA TGTGCCAGCTCACCGGACAGCCTAGTAATAGCGCAGTACTTC. It translates to CASSPDSLVIAQYF.

This chain links TRBV27 with TRBJ2-7; 7 bases align to TRBD1. Germline CDR1 reads MNHEY; CDR2 reads SMNVEV (reference sequence). Trimming at V came to 6 bases and at J to 2 bases, leaving 7 bases not matched to a gene. The CDR3 extends over 14 amino acids. The CDR3 region has the DNA TGTGCCAGCAGGGGGACACAGGGGACCTACGAGCAGTACTTC. As protein: CASRGTQGTYEQYF.

V and J are TRBV29-1 and TRBJ1-3; weak D call: TRBD1 (5 bases). The CDR3 runs 14 residues. Between the trimmed V and J ends, which lost 1 base and 0 bases, there was a span of 7 bases. Per germline, CDR1 SQVTM and CDR2 ANQGSEA. The CDR3, as DNA: TGCAGCGTTGAAGGACAGAACTCTGGAAACACCATATATTTT. This sequence encodes CSVEGQNSGNTIYF.

This chain joins TRBV18 and TRBJ2-2, with 10 bases identical to TRBD2. CDR3 size: 16 residues. Germline V CDR1 and CDR2: KGHSH, LQKENI. The ends lost 3 bases at V and 5 bases at J; junction bases unmatched: 6. Written as DNA, the CDR3 is TGTGCCAGCTCACCTATAGCGGGAGGAGAGACCGGGGAGCTGTTTTTT. Protein: CASSPIAGGETGELFF.

The rearrangement uses TRBV7-2 and TRBJ1-4; 8 positions match TRBD1. This CDR3 comprises 15 residues. Germline CDR1 and CDR2: SGHTA and FQGNSA. V was clipped by 5 bases and J by 8 bases; unmatched bases: 10. In DNA, the CDR3 is TGTGCCAGCAGCGCCATCCAGGGGGCGCGGGAAAAACTGTTTTTT. Its protein is CASSAIQGAREKLFF. The full variable domain, in which reference TRBV7-2 and TRBJ1-4 provide the parts outside the CDR3, is GAGVSQSPSNKVTEKGKDVELRCDPISGHTALYWYRQSLGQGLEFLIYFQGNSAPDKSGLPSDRFSAERTGGSVSTLTIQRTQQEDSAVYLCASSAIQGAREKLFFGSGTQLSVL.